This T cell receptor beta chain was profiled in a study of shared clonotypes between healthy human individuals. TCRdb's copy holds only in-frame clones and misses some; the assay was immunoSEQ multiplex PCR. The data contain more than 1,200,000 clones, approximately 98.5% of them seen just once; the ten biggest clones take up around 0.38%. The germline V gene encodes CDR1 GTSNPN and CDR2 SVGIG (reference sequence). The CDR3 runs to 13 residues. Trimming stripped 7 bases from V and 5 bases from J, with 17 bases between. The clonotype comes from a man under 40 in good health. The V call is TRBV30, the J call TRBJ1-2; D possibly corresponds to TRBD1 (5 bases). The sequencing input was naive CD4+ T cells sorted from blood. Subset given: CD45RA+ positively selected. This chain's CDR3 is CASKSGGDYGYTF. CDR3 sequence (DNA): TGTGCCTCAAAAAGCGGGGGAGATTATGGCTACACCTTC.